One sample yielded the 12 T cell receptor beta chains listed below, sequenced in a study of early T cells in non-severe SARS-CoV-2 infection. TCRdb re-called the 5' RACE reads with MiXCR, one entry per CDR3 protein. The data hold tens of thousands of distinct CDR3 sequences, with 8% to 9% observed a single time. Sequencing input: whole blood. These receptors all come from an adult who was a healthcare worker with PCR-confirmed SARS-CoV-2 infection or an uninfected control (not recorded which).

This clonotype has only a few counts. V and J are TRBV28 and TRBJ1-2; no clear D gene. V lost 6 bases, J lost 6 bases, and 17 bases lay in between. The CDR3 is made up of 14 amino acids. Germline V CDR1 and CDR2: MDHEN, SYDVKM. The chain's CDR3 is CASRSGPTFNGYTF. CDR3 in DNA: TGTGCCAGCAGGTCCGGACCGACTTTTAATGGCTACACCTTC.

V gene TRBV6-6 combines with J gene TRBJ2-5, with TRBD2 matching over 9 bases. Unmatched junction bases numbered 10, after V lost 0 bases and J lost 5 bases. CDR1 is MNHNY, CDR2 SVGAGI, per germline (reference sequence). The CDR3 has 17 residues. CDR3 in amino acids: CASSYSRAGGPEETQYF. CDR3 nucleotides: TGTGCCAGCAGTTACTCGAGGGCGGGAGGGCCGGAGGAGACCCAGTACTTC.

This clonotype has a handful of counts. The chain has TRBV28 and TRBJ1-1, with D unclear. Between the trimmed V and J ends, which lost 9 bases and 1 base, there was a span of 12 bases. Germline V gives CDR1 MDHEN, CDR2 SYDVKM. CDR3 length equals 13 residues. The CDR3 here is CASKNGANTEAFF. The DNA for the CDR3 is TGTGCCAGTAAAAATGGCGCGAACACTGAAGCTTTCTTT.

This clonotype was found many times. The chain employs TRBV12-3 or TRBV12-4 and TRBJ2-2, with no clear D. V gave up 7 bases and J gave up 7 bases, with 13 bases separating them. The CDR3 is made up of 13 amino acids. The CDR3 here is CASTSQAIGELFF. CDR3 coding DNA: TGTGCCAGCACAAGCCAGGCAATCGGGGAGCTGTTTTTT.

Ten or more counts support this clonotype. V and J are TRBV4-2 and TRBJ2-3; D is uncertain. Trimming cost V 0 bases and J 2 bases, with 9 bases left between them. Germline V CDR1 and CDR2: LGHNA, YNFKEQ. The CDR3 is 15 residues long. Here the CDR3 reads CASSQDAGATDTQYF. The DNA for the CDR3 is TGTGCCAGCAGCCAAGATGCAGGAGCCACAGATACGCAGTATTTT.

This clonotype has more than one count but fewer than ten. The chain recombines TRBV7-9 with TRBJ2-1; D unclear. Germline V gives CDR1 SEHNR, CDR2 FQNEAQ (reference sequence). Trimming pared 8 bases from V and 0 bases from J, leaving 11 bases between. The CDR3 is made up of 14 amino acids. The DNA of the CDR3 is TGTGCCAGCGTTAACAGCTACTCCTACAATGAGCAGTTCTTC. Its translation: CASVNSYSYNEQFF. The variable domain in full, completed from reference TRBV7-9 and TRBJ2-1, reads DTGVSQNPRHKITKRGQNVTFRCDPISEHNRLYWYRQTLGQGPEFLTYFQNEAQLEKSRLLSDRFSAERPKGSFSTLEIQRTEQGDSAMYLCASVNSYSYNEQFFGPGTRLTVL.

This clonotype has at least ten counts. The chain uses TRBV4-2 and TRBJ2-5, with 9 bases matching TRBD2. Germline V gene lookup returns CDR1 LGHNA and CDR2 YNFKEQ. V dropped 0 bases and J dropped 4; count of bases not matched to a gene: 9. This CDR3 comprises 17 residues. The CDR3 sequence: CASSQEHHQAGGETQYF. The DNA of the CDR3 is TGTGCCAGCAGCCAAGAACACCACCAAGCGGGGGGAGAGACCCAGTACTTC.

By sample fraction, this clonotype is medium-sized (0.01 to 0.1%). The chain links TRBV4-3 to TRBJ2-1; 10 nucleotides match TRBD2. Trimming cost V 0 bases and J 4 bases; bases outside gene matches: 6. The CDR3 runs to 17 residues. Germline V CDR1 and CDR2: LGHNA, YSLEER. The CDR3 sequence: CASSQDDGLAEYNEQFF. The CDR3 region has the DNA TGCGCCAGCAGCCAAGATGACGGACTAGCGGAGTACAATGAGCAGTTCTTC.

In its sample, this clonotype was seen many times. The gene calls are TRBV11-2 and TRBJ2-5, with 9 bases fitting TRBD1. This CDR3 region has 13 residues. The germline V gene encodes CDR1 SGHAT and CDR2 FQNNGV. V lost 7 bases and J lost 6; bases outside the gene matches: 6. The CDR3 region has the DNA TGTGCCAGCAACCACGGACAGGGGAAGACCCAGTACTTC. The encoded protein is CASNHGQGKTQYF.

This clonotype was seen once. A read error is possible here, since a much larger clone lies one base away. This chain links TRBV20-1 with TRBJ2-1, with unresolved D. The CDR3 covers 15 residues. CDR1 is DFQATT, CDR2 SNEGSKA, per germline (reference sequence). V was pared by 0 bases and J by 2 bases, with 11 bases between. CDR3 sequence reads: CSARDARNPYNEQFF. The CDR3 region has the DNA TGCAGTGCTAGAGACGCGAGAAATCCCTACAATGAGCAGTTCTTC.

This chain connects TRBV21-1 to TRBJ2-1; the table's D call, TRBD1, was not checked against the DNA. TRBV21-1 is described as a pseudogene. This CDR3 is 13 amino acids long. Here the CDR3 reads CASSKDRGRWQFF. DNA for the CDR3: TGTGCCAGCAGCAAGGACAGGGGGCGGTGGCAGTTCTTC.

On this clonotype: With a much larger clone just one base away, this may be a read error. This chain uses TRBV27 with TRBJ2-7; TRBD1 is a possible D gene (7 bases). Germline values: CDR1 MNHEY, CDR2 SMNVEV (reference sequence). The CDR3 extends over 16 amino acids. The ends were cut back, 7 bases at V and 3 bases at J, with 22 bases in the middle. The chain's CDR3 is CASTPGPRQGLYEQYF. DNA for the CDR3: TGTGCCAGCACCCCGGGCCCGAGACAGGGACTCTACGAGCAGTACTTC.